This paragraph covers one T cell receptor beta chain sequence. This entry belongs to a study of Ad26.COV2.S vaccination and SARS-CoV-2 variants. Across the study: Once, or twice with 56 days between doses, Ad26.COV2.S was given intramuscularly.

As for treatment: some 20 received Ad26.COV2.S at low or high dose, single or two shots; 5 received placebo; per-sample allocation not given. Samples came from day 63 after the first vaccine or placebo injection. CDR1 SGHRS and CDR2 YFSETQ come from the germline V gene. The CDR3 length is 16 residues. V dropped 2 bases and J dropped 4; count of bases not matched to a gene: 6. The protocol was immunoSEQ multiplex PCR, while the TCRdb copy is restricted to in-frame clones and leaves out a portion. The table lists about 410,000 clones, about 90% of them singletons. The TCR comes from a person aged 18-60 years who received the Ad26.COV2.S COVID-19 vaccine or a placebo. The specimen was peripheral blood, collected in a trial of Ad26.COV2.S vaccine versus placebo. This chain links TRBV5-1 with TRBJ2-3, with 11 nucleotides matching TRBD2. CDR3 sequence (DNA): TGCGCCAGCAGCTTAAGTTCTAGCGGGGGGTCAGATACGCAGTATTTT. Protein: CASSLSSSGGSDTQYF.